Below, 23 T cell receptor beta chains from the same sample are listed, as sequenced in a study of regulatory T cells in long-lasting Graves disease. Time point defined: newly diagnosed GD, antithyroid drugs for less than 3 months. Making the TCR library involved RNA that had been extracted from PBMCs. Arm-PCR of CDR3 regions and iRepertoire HTBI primers were used to build TCR beta libraries. TCRdb re-derived calls from the multiplex PCR reads in MiXCR, one entry per CDR3 protein. Here the sample spans about 460,000 distinct CDR3 sequences, around 15% being singletons. These same records also appear under a second study, on T cells in Graves' hyperthyroidism and ophthalmopathy.

Sequences were derived from peripheral blood mononuclear cells (PBMCs), sampled at new diagnosis, from a patient treated with antithyroid drugs. The receptors here all came from a woman aged 45-65 years with Graves disease.

To note about this clonotype: Being one base from a much bigger clone, this may be a read error. The chain links TRBV12-3 or TRBV12-4 to TRBJ1-6; D may be TRBD1 (5 bases). Trimming removed 4 bases at V and 7 bases at J, with 11 bases between. The CDR3 is made up of 14 amino acids. The CDR3 nucleotides are TGTGCCAGCAGTTATGGGGCAGAGAATTCACCCCTCCACTTT. Protein: CASSYGAENSPLHF.

The table lists this clonotype with many counts. V usage is TRBV11-2 and J usage is TRBJ2-7, with TRBD1 matching over 8 bases. The CDR3 runs to 14 residues. With 6 bases clipped from V and 2 bases from J, the junction kept 6 bases outside the gene matches. Germline CDR1 reads SGHAT; CDR2 reads FQNNGV. The CDR3 spells CASSYGQGPYEQYF. The CDR3 DNA follows: TGTGCCAGCAGTTACGGACAGGGACCCTACGAGCAGTACTTC.

This chain uses TRBV4-1 with TRBJ2-7; D is possibly TRBD1 or TRBD2 (5 bases each). In germline, CDR1 is MGHRA, CDR2 YSYEKL. CDR3 size: 17 residues. Trimming pared 1 base from V and 7 bases from J, leaving 23 bases between. This CDR3 reads CASSQVAWGTPLGEQYF. The CDR3 nucleotides read TGCGCCAGCAGCCAAGTAGCTTGGGGGACCCCTCTTGGGGAGCAGTACTTC.

This clonotype was seen a few times. The J gene is TRBJ2-3, the V gene TRBV10-3; the D is unclear. Trimming cost V 10 bases and J 1 base, with 21 bases left between them. The length of the CDR3 is 16 residues. CDR1 ENHRY and CDR2 SYGVKD come from the germline V gene. For the CDR3, the DNA is TGTGCCACCAACCCGAGATCCGGAATGGGCACAGATACGCAGTATTTT. It yields the protein CATNPRSGMGTDTQYF.

J is TRBJ1-3 and V is TRBV28; D gene uncertain. The CDR3 contains 14 residues. Germline CDR1 MDHEN, CDR2 SYDVKM. CDR3 region: CVTGGRGSGNTIYF. DNA of the CDR3: TGTGTCACCGGCGGCCGGGGTAGTGGAAACACCATATATTTT.

This clonotype was seen ten or more times. The chain combines TRBV20-1 with TRBJ2-4; 7 bases map to TRBD2. Germline V gives CDR1 DFQATT, CDR2 SNEGSKA (reference sequence). CDR3 length equals 17 residues. The trim removed 0 bases at V and 1 base at J, leaving 9 bases unmatched. The CDR3 sequence: CSARDLGGGFAKNIQYF. CDR3 nucleotide sequence: TGCAGTGCTAGAGATCTCGGGGGAGGGTTTGCCAAAAACATTCAGTACTTC.

The genes are TRBV4-1 and TRBJ2-3; a weak D match, TRBD2 (6 bases). Germline-derived CDR1 and CDR2 are MGHRA and YSYEKL. V lost 4 bases and J 3 bases, leaving 29 bases between the germline ends. The CDR3 runs 20 residues. CDR3 sequence reads: CASSPVGPQRVTSVTDTQYF. The CDR3 nucleotides are TGCGCCAGCAGCCCCGTCGGACCCCAGCGGGTCACGTCGGTGACAGATACGCAGTATTTT.

The chain links TRBV20-1 to TRBJ2-1; 8 nucleotides align to TRBD2. Germline-derived CDR1 and CDR2 are DFQATT and SNEGSKA (reference sequence). The CDR3 contains 15 residues. Losses at the gene ends were 0 bases for V and 9 bases for J; bases not matched to a gene: 10. CDR3 protein: CSARDPAGVFGEQFF. The CDR3 DNA reads TGCAGTGCTAGAGACCCAGCGGGAGTTTTTGGTGAGCAGTTCTTC.

This clonotype was found a few times. An end of the junction does not agree with germline; a read error may underlie this. The rearrangement joins TRBV5-1 to TRBJ1-5; D is uncertain. This CDR3 spans 13 amino acids. Per the germline V gene, CDR1 is SGHRS and CDR2 is YFSETQ. CDR3 protein: CASSIGRDQPQHF. DNA of the CDR3: TGTGCCAGCAGTATTGGCCGCGATCAGCCCCAGCATTTT. Together with reference TRBV5-1 and TRBJ1-5, the CDR3 gives the full variable domain: KAGVTQTPRYLIKTRGQQVTLSCSPISGHRSVSWYQQTPGQGLQFLFEYFSETQRNKGNFPGRFSGRQFSNSRSEMNVSTLELGDSALYLCASSIGRDQPQHFGDGTRLSIL.

This clonotype showed up many times. This chain uses TRBV5-1 with TRBJ2-3; 10 nucleotides match TRBD2. CDR3 size: 16 residues. The J segment lost 6 bases and the V segment lost 1 base, leaving 8 bases of the junction unmatched. The V gene's germline CDR1 is SGHRS and CDR2 YFSETQ. The CDR3 bases are TGCGCCAGCAGCTTGTCCCTAGCGGGAGTGGTGGATACGCAGTATTTT. Its translation: CASSLSLAGVVDTQYF. Combining the CDR3 with reference TRBV5-1 and TRBJ2-3 gives the whole variable domain KAGVTQTPRYLIKTRGQQVTLSCSPISGHRSVSWYQQTPGQGLQFLFEYFSETQRNKGNFPGRFSGRQFSNSRSEMNVSTLELGDSALYLCASSLSLAGVVDTQYFGPGTRLTVL.

The chain uses TRBV5-1 and TRBJ2-5; 11 bases map to TRBD2. The CDR3 is 15 amino acids. Germline CDR1 reads SGHRS; CDR2 reads YFSETQ. V lost 8 bases and J lost 1; bases outside the gene matches: 7. In nucleotides, the CDR3 is TGCGCCAGTTCCGGACTAGCGGGCCTCCAAGAGACCCAGTACTTC. This codes for CASSGLAGLQETQYF.

This clonotype was counted many times. This chain joins TRBV14 and TRBJ2-1; 13 nucleotides match TRBD2. V lost 8 bases and J lost 9; bases outside the gene matches: 7. There are 14 residues in the CDR3. CDR1 and CDR2 (germline): SGHDN, FVKESK. The CDR3 is CASAGLAGDSEQFF. Here the CDR3 DNA reads TGTGCCAGCGCTGGACTAGCGGGAGATTCTGAGCAGTTCTTC.

This chain connects TRBV19 to TRBJ1-5, with a possible D match to TRBD1 (5 bases). The CDR3 loop spans 20 amino acids. The germline gives CDR1 LNHDA, CDR2 SQIVND (reference sequence). V was shortened by 7 bases and J by 4 bases, with 32 bases between the two germline ends. The DNA of the CDR3 is TGTGCCAGTATCCCATCGCCCGAGGTTTCGGGGGTTCTCGGAAATCAGCCCCAGCATTTT. This sequence encodes CASIPSPEVSGVLGNQPQHF. The full variable domain, completed using reference TRBV19 and TRBJ1-5, is DGGITQSPKYLFRKEGQNVTLSCEQNLNHDAMYWYRQDPGQGLRLIYYSQIVNDFQKGDIAEGYSVSREKKESFPLTVTSAQKNPTAFYLCASIPSPEVSGVLGNQPQHFGDGTRLSIL.

The J gene is TRBJ2-3, the V gene TRBV11-1; D unresolved. Germline loops: CDR1 SGHAT, CDR2 FQDESV (reference sequence). The CDR3 sequence is 12 residues long. Trimming cost V 10 bases and J 1 base, with 9 bases left between them. CDR3 coding DNA: TGTGCCAACGGGTGGGGCACAGATACGCAGTATTTT. As protein: CANGWGTDTQYF.

This clonotype was recorded once. This may arise from a read error, as a much more abundant clone is one base away. The chain employs TRBV3-1 and TRBJ2-7; the D is unclear. The CDR3 covers 14 residues. CDR1 is LGHDT, CDR2 YNNKEL, per germline (reference sequence). The CDR3 loop reads CASNQSVATYEQYF. The DNA of the CDR3 is TGTGCCAGCAACCAAAGTGTGGCGACCTACGAGCAGTACTTC.

The sample holds many counts of this clonotype. The rearrangement links TRBV7-2 to TRBJ2-1; D possibly corresponds to TRBD2 (5 bases). The CDR3 is 11 amino acids. Trimming removed 5 bases at V and 10 bases at J, with 9 bases between. Germline CDR1 SGHTA, CDR2 FQGNSA. The chain's CDR3 is CASSRTGEQFF. The CDR3 coding sequence is TGTGCCAGCAGCCGCACGGGGGAGCAGTTCTTC. Full variable domain (rest looked up from reference TRBV7-2 and TRBJ2-1): GAGVSQSPSNKVTEKGKDVELRCDPISGHTALYWYRQSLGQGLEFLIYFQGNSAPDKSGLPSDRFSAERTGGSVSTLTIQRTQQEDSAVYLCASSRTGEQFFGPGTRLTVL.

This clonotype was recorded many times. The J gene is TRBJ1-1, the V gene TRBV6-1, with D unclear. The CDR3 length is 13 residues. CDR1 MNHNS and CDR2 SASEGT come from the germline V gene. Trimming left V 2 bases short and J 5 bases short, with 9 bases between. The CDR3 sequence is CASSEQVDTEAFF. CDR3 bases: TGTGCCAGCAGTGAACAGGTGGATACTGAAGCTTTCTTT.

This clonotype was counted at least ten times. V and J are TRBV2 and TRBJ2-1; tentative D call: TRBD1 (6 bases). Germline lookup yields CDR1 SNHLY and CDR2 FYNNEI. The CDR3 extends over 17 amino acids. The V end was cut by 8 bases, the J end by 2 bases, with 22 bases between. The CDR3: CASPKTTGLRTYNEQFF. CDR3 DNA sequence: TGTGCCAGCCCAAAAACTACAGGGTTACGGACCTACAATGAGCAGTTCTTC.

This clonotype has just a few counts. The chain is built from TRBV20-1 and TRBJ1-2, with D perhaps matching TRBD1 (5 bases). Trimming left V 0 bases short and J 8 bases short, with 22 bases between. CDR1 is DFQATT, CDR2 SNEGSKA, per germline (reference sequence). CDR3 length equals 16 residues. Here the CDR3 reads CSARESAWGREGGYTF. CDR3 in DNA: TGCAGTGCTAGAGAGTCGGCATGGGGCAGGGAGGGAGGCTACACCTTC.

This clonotype was counted only a few times. A much more abundant neighbour one base away suggests this may be a read error. J is TRBJ2-7 and V is TRBV7-8; TRBD2 aligns across 10 bases. In germline, CDR1 is SGHVS, CDR2 FQNEAQ. The CDR3 contains 16 residues. Unmatched junction bases numbered 11, after V lost 4 bases and J lost 5 bases. In DNA form, the CDR3 reads TGTGCCAGCAGCTCAGTAGCTCTAGCGGGAGATCACGAGCAGTACTTC. Protein sequence: CASSSVALAGDHEQYF.

The CDR3 DNA follows: TGCAGTGCTAGGGAAACCGGGGAGCTGTTTTTT. Protein sequence: CSARETGELFF. The chain recombines TRBV20-1 with TRBJ2-2; D ambiguous. V was clipped by 3 bases and J by 5 bases, with 4 bases between them. The germline CDR1 and CDR2 sequences are DFQATT and SNEGSKA (reference sequence). The CDR3 is 11 residues long.

This clonotype was seen many times. The rearrangement uses TRBV5-6 and TRBJ2-5; the D gene is possibly TRBD2 (6 bases). Trimming stripped 6 bases from V and 5 bases from J, with 17 bases between. CDR1 is SGHDT, CDR2 YYEEEE, per germline. The CDR3 runs 14 residues. The CDR3 region is CASIHRWGEETQYF. The CDR3 DNA reads as TGTGCCAGCATCCACCGGTGGGGGGAGGAGACCCAGTACTTC.

The rearrangement uses TRBV28 and TRBJ1-3; 8 bases align to TRBD1. V shed 8 bases, J shed 0 bases, and the junction held 15 bases outside the gene matches. Germline loops: CDR1 MDHEN, CDR2 SYDVKM. The CDR3 runs to 18 residues. CDR3 in amino acids: CASQPSGTGALSGNTIYF. Here the CDR3 DNA reads TGTGCCAGCCAGCCCTCCGGGACAGGAGCTCTCTCTGGAAACACCATATATTTT.